This T cell receptor beta chain was retrieved from a study of OX40 agonist ivuxolimab in advanced cancers. Looking at the study overall: Averaging 60 years in age, with a range of about 23 to 85, the cohort was about 85% male.

This clone was detected once. The protocol was immunoSEQ multiplex PCR, while the TCRdb copy is restricted to in-frame clones and leaves out a portion. The data contain around 60,000 clones, around 90% of them singletons. The germline V and J ends were trimmed by 4 bases and 5 bases, with 23 bases remaining between them. The V gene's germline CDR1 is SQVTM and CDR2 ANQGSEA. There are 16 residues in the CDR3. Patients who had autoimmune disease history or got systemic immunosuppression were left out. The origin of this receptor is an adult with an advanced solid tumor such as melanoma, head and neck, liver or kidney cancer. V usage is TRBV29-1 and J usage is TRBJ1-1; D perhaps matches TRBD1 (6 bases). The input for sequencing was CD4+ or CD8+ T cells sorted from blood, taken in a trial of the OX40 agonist ivuxolimab. The CDR3 DNA reads TGCAGCGTTGCGGGGACACTGCCGGTGACGTCGACTGAAGCTTTCTTT. Translated: CSVAGTLPVTSTEAFF.